This T cell receptor beta chain was identified during a study of CD8+ T cells in alopecia areata. CDR1 LNHDA and CDR2 SQIVND come from the germline V gene (reference sequence). CDR3 length: 12 residues. Trimming pared 5 bases from V and 4 bases from J, leaving 8 bases between. The table lists this clone with a few counts. cDNA serving as the sequencing template came from extracted, reverse transcribed RNA. The repertoire was sequenced with immunoSEQ multiplex PCR; TCRdb's copy has only in-frame clones and lacks some. The repertoire holds 190,000 or so clones, with 58% as singletons. This sample's treatment: oral pan-JAK inhibitor, 5-10 mg twice daily.

The sequencing here drew on CD4+ T cells sorted from blood, taken at week 24, from a patient treated with tofacitinib. The genes are TRBV19 and TRBJ2-5, with D possibly TRBD2 on 5 matching bases. The clonotype originates from a human donor with alopecia areata. CDR3 DNA: TGTGCCAGTAGTTACGAGGGAGAGACCCAGTACTTC. Translated: CASSYEGETQYF.